The 19 T cell receptor beta chains below come from one sample, sequenced in a study of beta chain features in type 1 diabetes. Findings of the study overall: Across all four CD4+ subsets, people with type 1 diabetes showed modestly shorter TCRB CDR3s.

The entirety of the isolated RNA underwent reverse transcription, so expressed TCRB transcripts were sequenced. Profiling relied on immunoSEQ multiplex PCR, and the TCRdb table lists in-frame clones only, not all of them. Among roughly 340,000 clones listed, roughly 12% were seen once. No cognate antigen is known for these TCRs. Sequenced material: naive CD4+ T cells from blood. These receptors were collected from a woman between 18 and 29 years old with type 1 diabetes.

This clone has just a few counts. This chain links TRBV29-1 with TRBJ2-7, with 10 positions matching TRBD1. The length of the CDR3 is 14 residues. Germline lookup yields CDR1 SQVTM and CDR2 ANQGSEA. V was pared by 4 bases and J by 3 bases, with 6 bases of the junction left unmatched. The CDR3 nucleotides read TGCAGCGTTGGGGACAGGGGTAACGGCTACGAGCAGTACTTC. Translation: CSVGDRGNGYEQYF.

The chain uses TRBV27 and TRBJ1-2; unclear D gene. The CDR3 has 15 residues. Germline V gene sequence: CDR1 MNHEY, CDR2 SMNVEV (reference sequence). The germline V and J ends were trimmed by 0 bases and 6 bases, with 14 bases remaining between them. The CDR3 sequence is CASSLSLPPEHGYTF. As DNA, the CDR3 is TGTGCCAGCAGTTTATCACTCCCCCCCGAGCATGGCTACACCTTC.

The chain combines TRBV25-1 with TRBJ2-3; D is perhaps TRBD2 (6 bases). CDR1 and CDR2 (germline): MGHDK, SYGVNS. V lost 8 bases to trimming and J lost 6 bases, with 15 bases between them. The length of the CDR3 is 13 residues. CDR3 amino acids: CASYQTSSDTQYF. CDR3 sequence (DNA): TGTGCCAGCTACCAAACTAGCTCCGATACGCAGTATTTT.

V usage is TRBV19 and J usage is TRBJ1-5; TRBD1 might be the D (5 bases). CDR3 length: 17 residues. CDR1 LNHDA and CDR2 SQIVND come from the germline V gene (reference sequence). The V gene lost 10 bases and the J gene lost 4 bases, with 26 bases spanning the gap. CDR3 protein: CATNSLVGQVRNQPQHF. The CDR3 DNA reads TGTGCCACTAACTCCCTTGTGGGGCAGGTCAGGAATCAGCCCCAGCATTTT.

The V and J genes are TRBV18 and TRBJ1-1; no clear D. V was pared by 6 bases and J by 1 base, with 9 bases between. The CDR3 consists of 13 residues. Germline assignment: CDR1 KGHSH and CDR2 LQKENI. This CDR3 is CASSNEGNTEAFF. DNA of the CDR3: TGTGCCAGCTCGAACGAGGGGAACACTGAAGCTTTCTTT.

This chain connects TRBV10-2 to TRBJ2-7; no definite D call. CDR3 length: 13 amino acids. V lost 2 bases and J 3 bases, leaving 8 bases between the germline ends. Per the germline V gene, CDR1 is WSHSY and CDR2 is SAAADI. The CDR3: CASSEGGDYEQYF. As DNA, the CDR3 is TGCGCCAGCAGTGAGGGCGGAGACTACGAGCAGTACTTC.

About this clone: The same CDR3 can be traced to other DNA sequences in this sample. The chain employs TRBV30 and TRBJ1-5; 8 bases match TRBD1. This CDR3 spans 14 amino acids. Trimming took 2 bases from V and 1 from J; bases not matched to a gene: 1. Germline CDR1 GTSNPN, CDR2 SVGIG (reference sequence). The CDR3 bases are TGTGCCTGGAGTCCAGGGGGCAGCAATCAGCCCCAGCATTTT. This translates into CAWSPGGSNQPQHF.

This sequence joins TRBV6-5 and TRBJ1-1; 7 nucleotides line up with TRBD1. Germline V gene lookup returns CDR1 MNHEY and CDR2 SVGAGI. The CDR3 is 13 amino acids. V trimming: 7 bases; J trimming: 1 base; junction bases outside the gene matches: 3. For the CDR3, the DNA is TGTGCCAGCACCAGGACAGGGAACACTGAAGCTTTCTTT. This gives the protein CASTRTGNTEAFF.

The V and J genes are TRBV10-3 and TRBJ1-5, with unresolved D. Trimming pared 3 bases from V and 2 bases from J, leaving 17 bases between. CDR1 and CDR2 from the germline V gene are ENHRY and SYGVKD. The CDR3 extends over 17 amino acids. The DNA of the CDR3 is TGTGCCATCAGTGATCGAGGACCCCGGGGAGGCAATCAGCCCCAGCATTTT. This gives the protein CAISDRGPRGGNQPQHF.

V usage is TRBV14 and J usage is TRBJ2-2; the D is unclear. This CDR3 has 13 residues. Trimming cost V 3 bases and J 6 bases, with 8 bases left between them. The germline CDR1 and CDR2 sequences are SGHDN and FVKESK. This CDR3 is CASSQDDSGELFF. The CDR3 DNA sequence: TGTGCCAGCAGCCAGGATGACTCCGGGGAGCTGTTTTTT.

CDR3 DNA: TGTGCCAGCAGTGCTCACACAGGGGACTATGGCTACACCTTC. Amino acid sequence: CASSAHTGDYGYTF. The chain joins TRBV6-5 to TRBJ1-2, with 7 positions matching TRBD1. In germline, CDR1 is MNHEY, CDR2 SVGAGI. The length of the CDR3 is 14 residues. The trim removed 5 bases at V and 3 bases at J, leaving 6 bases unmatched.

This clone was recorded a few times. CDR3 nucleotide sequence: TGTGCCTGGAGTCTACAGCACTCTGGGGCCAACGTCCTGACTTTC. Its translation is CAWSLQHSGANVLTF. The chain links TRBV30 to TRBJ2-6; no clear D. From germline, CDR1 is GTSNPN and CDR2 SVGIG (reference sequence). This CDR3 region has 15 residues. V dropped 2 bases and J dropped 0 bases, with 8 bases sitting between them. The variable domain in full, with the rest retrieved from reference TRBV30 and TRBJ2-6, is SQTIHQWPATLVQPVGSPLSLECTVEGTSNPNLYWYRQAAGRGLQLLFYSVGIGQISSEVPQNLSASRPQDRQFILSSKKLLLSDSGFYLCAWSLQHSGANVLTFGAGSRLTVL.

The chain joins TRBV30 to TRBJ1-5; D not certain. Germline V gene sequence: CDR1 GTSNPN, CDR2 SVGIG (reference sequence). V lost 2 bases and J lost 2, with 13 bases in between. The CDR3 runs to 15 residues. The CDR3 spells CAWSPSQVRNQPQHF. The CDR3 DNA sequence: TGTGCCTGGAGTCCATCCCAGGTTCGCAATCAGCCCCAGCATTTT.

The chain joins TRBV7-2 to TRBJ1-2, with D perhaps TRBD1 (6 bases). Trimming cost V 2 bases and J 8 bases, with 12 bases left between them. Per the germline V gene, CDR1 is SGHTA and CDR2 is FQGNSA. This CDR3 is built from 13 residues. CDR3 bases: TGTGCCAGCAGCTTAAGGGGGACGGAGGGCTACACCTTC. Its protein is CASSLRGTEGYTF.

This rearrangement joins TRBV29-1 to TRBJ1-5, with 9 bases identical to TRBD1. J lost 6 bases, V lost 4 bases, and 4 bases had no gene match. This CDR3 spans 13 amino acids. Per germline, CDR1 SQVTM and CDR2 ANQGSEA. The chain's CDR3 is CSVGGQGSQPQHF. For the CDR3, the DNA is TGCAGCGTTGGGGGACAGGGCAGTCAGCCCCAGCATTTT.

The chain carries TRBV4-3 and TRBJ1-1; tentative D call: TRBD1 (6 bases). This CDR3 region has 14 residues. The germline V gene encodes CDR1 LGHNA and CDR2 YSLEER. Trimming took 3 bases from V and 1 from J, leaving 9 bases between them. The CDR3 here is CASSHMDRNTEAFF. In DNA form, the CDR3 reads TGCGCCAGCAGCCACATGGACAGGAACACTGAAGCTTTCTTT.

This clone has just a few counts. The chain links TRBV29-1 to TRBJ1-2; 10 bases line up with TRBD1. V shed 8 bases and J 8 bases; nucleotides not matched to a gene: 11. CDR1 and CDR2 from the germline V gene are SQVTM and ANQGSEA. The CDR3 sequence is 13 residues long. CDR3 region: CSTDVDRGLGYTF. DNA of the CDR3: TGCAGCACCGACGTCGACAGGGGGCTAGGCTACACCTTC. Full variable domain (remainder filled in from reference TRBV29-1 and TRBJ1-2): SAVISQKPSRDICQRGTSLTIQCQVDSQVTMMFWYRQQPGQSLTLIATANQGSEATYESGFVIDKFPISRPNLTFSTLTVSNMSPEDSSIYLCSTDVDRGLGYTFGSGTRLTVV.

In this sample, this clone turned up a few times. The CDR3 DNA reads TGTGCCAGCAGTGTGGAGACAGCGAACACCGGGGAGCTGTTTTTT. The encoded protein is CASSVETANTGELFF. V is TRBV2 and J is TRBJ2-2, with D perhaps TRBD1 (5 bases). Between the trimmed V and J ends, which lost 4 bases and 0 bases, there was a span of 9 bases. Germline V gene lookup returns CDR1 SNHLY and CDR2 FYNNEI. CDR3 size: 15 residues.

The sample holds a few counts of this clone. The genes are TRBV9 and TRBJ2-2, with a possible D match to TRBD1 (5 bases). Germline V CDR1 and CDR2: SGDLS, YYNGEE. The CDR3 has 14 residues. Trimming stripped 0 bases from V and 7 bases from J, with 10 bases between. The CDR3 reads CASSVEGMNGELFF. CDR3 nucleotides: TGTGCCAGCAGCGTAGAGGGGATGAACGGGGAGCTGTTTTTT.